This is a list of T cell receptor beta chains from one sample in a study of blood T cell repertoires in COVID-19. Clones were read by immunoSEQ multiplex PCR, and TCRdb kept only the in-frame ones, dropping some. This sample yields tens of thousands of clones, of which 80% to 95% are seen a single time; less than 9% belongs to the top ten. The specimen sequenced was peripheral blood. These receptors all stem from a human donor in a cohort sampled during active COVID-19. Both conserved end residues are part of each CDR3. The D gene is left open where the match is weak. The listing skips clone size in some rows; elsewhere it reads once, few, many or a size class.

clone size: once; D gene: TRBD1; V gene: TRBV11-2; CDR3 length: 15; CDR3 protein: CASSPDRVSGNTIYF
clone size: NA; D gene: TRBD1; V gene: TRBV28; CDR3 length: 16; CDR3 protein: CASSLPQGAGNQPQHF
clone size: NA; D gene: TRBD1; V gene: TRBV6-5; CDR3 length: 14; CDR3 protein: CASSTRTGYSPLHF
clone size: NA; D gene: NA; V gene: TRBV4-3; CDR3 length: 15; CDR3 protein: CASSQVHRGAYEQYF
clone size: NA; D gene: TRBD2; V gene: TRBV5-1; CDR3 length: 18; CDR3 protein: CASSPRRTSGGPTYEQYF
clone size: once; D gene: TRBD1; V gene: TRBV27; CDR3 length: 15; CDR3 protein: CASRWGTGGPGELFF
clone size: NA; D gene: NA; V gene: TRBV29-1; CDR3 length: 11; CDR3 protein: CSSMEGYGYTF
clone size: NA; D gene: TRBD1; V gene: TRBV18; CDR3 length: 15; CDR3 protein: CASSPPGQGEYGYTF
clone size: NA; D gene: NA; V gene: TRBV11-3; CDR3 length: 13; CDR3 protein: CASSPARDNEQFF
clone size: NA; D gene: TRBD1; V gene: TRBV29-1; CDR3 length: 15; CDR3 protein: CSVGQQGGSRYGYTF
clone size: NA; D gene: NA; V gene: TRBV7-8; CDR3 length: 12; CDR3 protein: CASSSSNEKLFF
clone size: NA; D gene: TRBD1; V gene: TRBV5-1; CDR3 length: 15; CDR3 protein: CASRRTQGAIHEQYF
clone size: once; D gene: NA; V gene: TRBV7-8; CDR3 length: 16; CDR3 protein: CASSSNPRFNNSPLHF
clone size: NA; D gene: NA; V gene: TRBV19; CDR3 length: 11; CDR3 protein: CASRHSQGYTF
clone size: NA; D gene: NA; V gene: TRBV4-1; CDR3 length: 16; CDR3 protein: CASSQDQAAWKGTIYF
clone size: NA; D gene: NA; V gene: TRBV6-5; CDR3 length: 14; CDR3 protein: CASSNDSPNQPQHF
clone size: NA; D gene: NA; V gene: TRBV9; CDR3 length: 14; CDR3 protein: CASSVFDSTYEQYF
clone size: NA; D gene: TRBD1; V gene: TRBV3-1/TRBV3-2; CDR3 length: 15; CDR3 protein: CASSQVHNRGYEQYF
clone size: NA; D gene: NA; V gene: TRBV19; CDR3 length: 15; CDR3 protein: CASRDRRIRANEAFF
clone size: NA; D gene: TRBD1; V gene: TRBV11-1; CDR3 length: 16; CDR3 protein: CASSFSGTGYNNEQFF
clone size: few; D gene: NA; V gene: TRBV15; CDR3 length: 14; CDR3 protein: CATSLPGSNEKLFF
clone size: NA; D gene: TRBD1; V gene: TRBV7-2; CDR3 length: 15; CDR3 protein: CASSLAGTGGNEQYF
clone size: NA; D gene: NA; V gene: TRBV29-1; CDR3 length: 12; CDR3 protein: CSSRGKDYGYTF
clone size: NA; D gene: NA; V gene: TRBV25-1; CDR3 length: 15; CDR3 protein: CASSAPGYSNQPQHF
clone size: NA; D gene: TRBD1; V gene: TRBV6-2/TRBV6-3; CDR3 length: 15; CDR3 protein: CASSSGTEATGELFF
clone size: NA; D gene: NA; V gene: TRBV5-6; CDR3 length: 13; CDR3 protein: CASSPSPYQPQHF
clone size: NA; D gene: TRBD2; V gene: TRBV4-3; CDR3 length: 15; CDR3 protein: CASSQDLLAGTEQFF
clone size: few; D gene: TRBD1; V gene: TRBV10-3; CDR3 length: 12; CDR3 protein: CAIGTDNGELFF
clone size: NA; D gene: NA; V gene: TRBV3-1/TRBV3-2; CDR3 length: 14; CDR3 protein: CASSQGPTGEPQHF
clone size: NA; D gene: NA; V gene: TRBV5-1; CDR3 length: 13; CDR3 protein: CASSFVLEGEQYF
clone size: NA; D gene: NA; V gene: TRBV4-1; CDR3 length: 13; CDR3 protein: CASSQERNYGYTF
clone size: NA; D gene: TRBD2; V gene: TRBV25-1; CDR3 length: 14; CDR3 protein: CASSLPGGEYTQYF
clone size: few; D gene: NA; V gene: TRBV27; CDR3 length: 15; CDR3 protein: CASSLGGLRANEQFF
clone size: NA; D gene: NA; V gene: TRBV9; CDR3 length: 13; CDR3 protein: CASASLEGEKLFF
clone size: once; D gene: NA; V gene: TRBV19; CDR3 length: 16; CDR3 protein: CASSILAGTGTDTQYF
clone size: NA; D gene: NA; V gene: TRBV7-9; CDR3 length: 15; CDR3 protein: CASSAMSSYNSPLHF
clone size: NA; D gene: NA; V gene: TRBV9; CDR3 length: 13; CDR3 protein: CASSLSGNQPQHF
clone size: NA; D gene: NA; V gene: TRBV12-5; CDR3 length: 11; CDR3 protein: CASGEDNGYTF